This T cell receptor (beta chain) is from a study of cytomegalovirus exposure and HLA in healthy donors. Germline CDR1 reads MDHEN; CDR2 reads SYDVKM. Trimming cost V 2 bases and J 1 base, with 5 bases left between them. CDR3 length equals 14 residues. The data were produced by immunoSEQ multiplex PCR, yet TCRdb's version contains in-frame clones alone and is incomplete. Of over 120,000 clones in the sample, about 91% were seen once. Source material: PBMCs. This sequence joins TRBV28 and TRBJ2-2, with TRBD1 as a possible D gene (5 bases). The source is a man aged 18-30 years in good health and CMV-seropositive. The CDR3 nucleotides are TGTGCCAGCAGTTTACAGGGGAACACCGGGGAGCTGTTTTTT. Residues: CASSLQGNTGELFF.